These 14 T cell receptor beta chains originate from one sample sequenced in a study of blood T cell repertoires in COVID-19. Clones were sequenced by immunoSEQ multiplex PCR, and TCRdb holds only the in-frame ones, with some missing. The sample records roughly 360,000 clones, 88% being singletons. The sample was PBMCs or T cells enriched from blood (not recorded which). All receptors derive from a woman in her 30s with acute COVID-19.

The CDR3 protein is CASSDEREANTGELFF. Here the CDR3 DNA reads TGCGCCAGCAGTGATGAGCGAGAGGCGAACACCGGGGAGCTGTTTTTT. This chain links TRBV10-1 with TRBJ2-2; D is uncertain. The CDR3 runs 16 residues. V gave up 3 bases and J gave up 0 bases, with 11 bases separating them. Germline CDR1 and CDR2: WNHNN and SYGVQD (reference sequence).

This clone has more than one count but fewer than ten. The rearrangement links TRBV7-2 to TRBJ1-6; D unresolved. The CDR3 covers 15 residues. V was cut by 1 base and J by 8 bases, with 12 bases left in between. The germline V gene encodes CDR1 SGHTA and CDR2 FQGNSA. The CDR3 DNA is TGTGCCAGCAGCTTAGATGGGCTCCGTTATTCACCCCTCCACTTT. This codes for CASSLDGLRYSPLHF. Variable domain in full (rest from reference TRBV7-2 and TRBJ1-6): GAGVSQSPSNKVTEKGKDVELRCDPISGHTALYWYRQSLGQGLEFLIYFQGNSAPDKSGLPSDRFSAERTGGSVSTLTIQRTQQEDSAVYLCASSLDGLRYSPLHFGNGTRLTVT.

The CDR3 DNA follows: TGCGCCAGCAGTGTTCGGACCGGGGAGCTGTTTTTT. This gives the protein CASSVRTGELFF. The chain couples TRBV10-1 to TRBJ2-2, with D unresolved. V was cut by 4 bases and J by 5 bases, with 5 bases left in between. The CDR3 runs 12 residues. Per germline, CDR1 WNHNN and CDR2 SYGVQD (reference sequence).

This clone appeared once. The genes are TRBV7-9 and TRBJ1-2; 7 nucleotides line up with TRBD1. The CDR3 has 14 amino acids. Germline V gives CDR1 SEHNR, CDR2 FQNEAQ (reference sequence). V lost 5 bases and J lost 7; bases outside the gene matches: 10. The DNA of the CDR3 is TGTGCCAGCAGCCTAGGACAGGCCGGAGTTGGCTACACCTTC. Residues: CASSLGQAGVGYTF.

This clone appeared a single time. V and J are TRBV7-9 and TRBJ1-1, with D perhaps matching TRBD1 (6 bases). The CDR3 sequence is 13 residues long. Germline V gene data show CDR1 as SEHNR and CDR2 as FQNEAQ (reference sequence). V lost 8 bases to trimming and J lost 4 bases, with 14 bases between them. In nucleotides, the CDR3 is TGTGCCAGCGACCCAGGGGCTATCACTGAAGCTTTCTTT. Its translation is CASDPGAITEAFF.

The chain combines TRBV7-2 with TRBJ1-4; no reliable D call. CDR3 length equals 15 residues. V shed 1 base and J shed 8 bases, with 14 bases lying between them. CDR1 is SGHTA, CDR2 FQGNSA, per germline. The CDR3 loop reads CASSLGGRVDEKLFF. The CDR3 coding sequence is TGTGCCAGCAGCTTAGGAGGGAGGGTAGACGAAAAACTGTTTTTT.

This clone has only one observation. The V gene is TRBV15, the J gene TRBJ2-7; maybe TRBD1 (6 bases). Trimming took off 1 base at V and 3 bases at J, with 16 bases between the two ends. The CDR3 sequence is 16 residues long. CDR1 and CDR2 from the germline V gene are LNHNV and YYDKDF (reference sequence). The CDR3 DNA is TGTGCCACCAGCAGAGTGGCACCGGGACAAAGCTACGAGCAGTACTTC. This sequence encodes CATSRVAPGQSYEQYF.

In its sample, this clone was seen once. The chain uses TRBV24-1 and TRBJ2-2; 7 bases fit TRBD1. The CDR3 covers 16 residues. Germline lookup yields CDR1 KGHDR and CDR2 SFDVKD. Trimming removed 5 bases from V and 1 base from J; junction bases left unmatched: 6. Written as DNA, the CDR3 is TGTGCCACCAGTGGCCCGGGACAGAAGAACACCGGGGAGCTGTTTTTT. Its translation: CATSGPGQKNTGELFF.

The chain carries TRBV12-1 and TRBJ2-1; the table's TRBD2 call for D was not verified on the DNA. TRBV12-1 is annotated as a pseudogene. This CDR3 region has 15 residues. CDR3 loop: CSSSFAQRSYNEQFF. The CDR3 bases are TGTTCCAGCAGCTTTGCCCAGCGCTCCTACAATGAGCAGTTCTTC.

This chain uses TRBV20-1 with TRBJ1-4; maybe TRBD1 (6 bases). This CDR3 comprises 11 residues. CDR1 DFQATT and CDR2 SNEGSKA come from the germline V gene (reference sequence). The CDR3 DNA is TGCAGAGGGGGAAGGGGTGAAAAACTGTTTTTT. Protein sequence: CRGGRGEKLFF.

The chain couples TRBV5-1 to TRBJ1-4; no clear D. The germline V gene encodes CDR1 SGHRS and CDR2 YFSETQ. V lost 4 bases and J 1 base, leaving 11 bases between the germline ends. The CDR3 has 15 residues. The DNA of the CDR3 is TGCGCCAGCAGCCCCGAGGGCAGAACTAATGAAAAACTGTTTTTT. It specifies CASSPEGRTNEKLFF.

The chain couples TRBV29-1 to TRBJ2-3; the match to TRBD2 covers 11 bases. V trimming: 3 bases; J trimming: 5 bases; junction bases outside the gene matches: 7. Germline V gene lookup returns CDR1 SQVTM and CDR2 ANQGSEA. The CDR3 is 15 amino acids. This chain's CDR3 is CSVEGSGGAKDTQYF. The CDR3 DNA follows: TGCAGCGTTGAGGGTAGCGGGGGGGCCAAAGATACGCAGTATTTT.

CDR3 residues: CASSLIANTEAFF. The CDR3 nucleotides are TGCGCCAGCAGCCTCATAGCGAACACTGAAGCTTTCTTT. The chain combines TRBV4-1 with TRBJ1-1; D is unclear. Germline lookup yields CDR1 MGHRA and CDR2 YSYEKL. Trimming removed 4 bases from V and 1 base from J, with 7 bases in between. This CDR3 spans 13 amino acids.

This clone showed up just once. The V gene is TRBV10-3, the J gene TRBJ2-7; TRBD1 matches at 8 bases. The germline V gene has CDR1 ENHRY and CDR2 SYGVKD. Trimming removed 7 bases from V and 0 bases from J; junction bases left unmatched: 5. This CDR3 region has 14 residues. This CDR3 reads CAITRDRSSYEQYF. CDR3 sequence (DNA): TGTGCCATCACCCGGGACAGGAGCTCCTACGAGCAGTACTTC.